This record covers a single T cell receptor beta chain. Its specificity is not known. V was clipped by 3 bases and J by 2 bases; unmatched bases: 5. Per the germline V gene, CDR1 is SGHRS and CDR2 is YFSETQ. The CDR3 sequence is 15 residues long. The record originates from a study of graft-versus-host responses after intestinal transplantation. Study-level information: Recipients across the board were started on anti-thymocyte globulin induction, then kept on tacrolimus and steroids for around 3 years.

The data were produced by immunoSEQ multiplex PCR, yet TCRdb's version contains in-frame clones alone and is incomplete. The repertoire includes approximately 58,000 clones, approximately 90% of them detected once, and roughly 1.5% sits in the top ten. Regarding the study as a whole: Subjects displaying graft-donor T cell macrochimerism possessed elevated graft-versus-host to host-versus-graft clonal ratios inside allografts. Present in recipient marrow, GvH clones included some that appeared first in ileum or blood.

The TCR originated in a human patient who received an intestinal transplant, so some T cells may come from the graft donor. The material was PBMCs, obtained 26 days after transplant. This sequence joins TRBV5-1 and TRBJ2-3; 8 nucleotides align to TRBD2. The CDR3 sequence is CASSYSGVITDTQYF. CDR3 in DNA: TGCGCCAGCAGCTATAGCGGGGTGATCACAGATACGCAGTATTTT.